This TCR beta chain appears in the sequencing data of a study of technical replicates of blood from several donors. Per the germline V gene, CDR1 is MNHNY and CDR2 is SVGAGI (reference sequence). Trimming pared 6 bases from V and 1 base from J, leaving 9 bases between. This CDR3 is 13 amino acids long. Generated by immunoSEQ multiplex PCR, the TCRdb table keeps only in-frame clones and is missing some. The sample carries 55,000 to 80,000 clones, about 98% recorded once. The TCR originated in a human donor in good health. The chain couples TRBV6-6 to TRBJ2-5; perhaps TRBD1 as D (5 bases). Material: T cells isolated from PBMCs. The CDR3 loop reads CASSEGVQETQYF. The CDR3 DNA reads as TGTGCCAGCAGCGAAGGGGTCCAAGAGACCCAGTACTTC.